One and the same sample provided the 18 T cell receptor beta chains below, sequenced in a study of beta chain features in type 1 diabetes. All of the isolated RNA was reverse transcribed, so expressed TCRB transcripts were sequenced. Data came from immunoSEQ multiplex PCR; TCRdb stores just in-frame clones and leaves some out. This table has some 250,000 clones, around 26% appearing once. The sample comprised central memory CD4+ T cells from blood. The receptors here all came from a man between 25 and 39 years old in good health.

This sequence joins TRBV2 and TRBJ2-5; the match to TRBD1 covers 8 bases. The J segment lost 4 bases and the V segment lost 6 bases, leaving 7 bases of the junction unmatched. In germline, CDR1 is SNHLY, CDR2 FYNNEI. This CDR3 is built from 14 residues. CDR3 in DNA: TGTGCCAGCAGCCTCGGACAGGGTAGAGAGACCCAGTACTTC. Protein product: CASSLGQGRETQYF.

This clone was recorded a few times. This sequence joins TRBV18 and TRBJ2-3, with D maybe TRBD1 (6 bases). The CDR3 covers 16 residues. With 4 bases removed from V and 6 bases from J, the gap between germline ends came to 20 bases. Germline V CDR1 and CDR2: KGHSH, LQKENI. The CDR3 nucleotides read TGTGCCAGCTCACGTCTGGACAGCGTGAATGGTGATACGCAGTATTTT. This codes for CASSRLDSVNGDTQYF.

The chain is built from TRBV30 and TRBJ2-1; D not resolved. This CDR3 has 11 residues. Germline V gives CDR1 GTSNPN, CDR2 SVGIG (reference sequence). V was shortened by 2 bases and J by 9 bases, with 8 bases between the two germline ends. DNA for the CDR3: TGTGCCTGGAGTTATTCGGGTGAGCAGTTCTTC. Translated, it gives CAWSYSGEQFF.

CDR3 amino acids: CSVGRLTNEKLFF. CDR3 nucleotide sequence: TGCAGCGTGGGGAGACTAACTAATGAAAAACTGTTTTTT. This sequence joins TRBV29-1 and TRBJ1-4; D is ambiguous. The CDR3 length is 13 residues. The germline gives CDR1 SQVTM, CDR2 ANQGSEA. The V end was cut by 6 bases, the J end by 1 base, with 9 bases between.

V and J are TRBV20-1 and TRBJ2-5; D unresolved. With 5 bases removed from V and 7 bases from J, the gap between germline ends came to 11 bases. This CDR3 region has 11 residues. Germline V gene lookup returns CDR1 DFQATT and CDR2 SNEGSKA (reference sequence). The chain's CDR3 is CSAEILSTQYF. Written as DNA, the CDR3 is TGCAGTGCTGAAATTCTCTCGACCCAGTACTTC.

V is TRBV9 and J is TRBJ2-7; D may match TRBD1 or TRBD2 (5 bases each). CDR1 is SGDLS and CDR2 is YYNGEE in the germline V gene. V was shortened by 3 bases and J by 0 bases, with 16 bases between the two germline ends. This CDR3 has 16 residues. CDR3 in amino acids: CASSERGGQFSYEQYF. CDR3 bases: TGTGCCAGCAGCGAGAGGGGCGGGCAGTTCTCCTACGAGCAGTACTTC.

This clone was seen more than once but under ten times. The chain has TRBV7-9 and TRBJ2-5, with D uncertain. This CDR3 has 12 residues. V gave up 2 bases and J gave up 4 bases, with 5 bases separating them. The germline gives CDR1 SEHNR, CDR2 FQNEAQ (reference sequence). This chain's CDR3 is CASSLWGETQYF. CDR3 nucleotide sequence: TGTGCCAGCAGCTTATGGGGAGAGACCCAGTACTTC.

This chain uses TRBV25-1 with TRBJ1-1, with TRBD1 matching over 7 bases. CDR1 MGHDK and CDR2 SYGVNS come from the germline V gene. J lost 5 bases, V lost 6 bases, and 6 bases had no gene match. The length of the CDR3 is 13 residues. CDR3 protein: CASSNTGETEAFF. The CDR3 nucleotides read TGTGCCAGCAGCAATACAGGGGAAACTGAAGCTTTCTTT. The full variable domain, rest sourced from reference TRBV25-1 and TRBJ1-1, is EADIYQTPRYLVIGTGKKITLECSQTMGHDKMYWYQQDPGMELHLIHYSYGVNSTEKGDLSSESTVSRIRTEHFPLTLESARPSHTSQYLCASSNTGETEAFFGQGTRLTVV.

This clone was seen only a few times. The rearrangement joins TRBV2 to TRBJ2-1; D is ambiguous. V shed 8 bases and J shed 6 bases, with 5 bases lying between them. The germline CDR1 and CDR2 sequences are SNHLY and FYNNEI. The CDR3 has 10 amino acids. CDR3 sequence (DNA): TGTGCCAGCGCACTCAATGAGCAGTTCTTC. Protein product: CASALNEQFF.

There are many counts of this clone. Other DNA sequences within the sample encode an identical CDR3. The chain carries TRBV11-2 and TRBJ2-6; 7 bases match TRBD2. J gave up 0 bases and V 5 bases, and 13 bases lay outside the gene matches. This CDR3 has 19 residues. Looked up from germline, CDR1 is SGHAT and CDR2 is FQNNGV. The CDR3 DNA is TGTGCCAGCAGCCCATCGGGGGGACTTTCCAGCTCTGGGGCCAACGTCCTGACTTTC. It is translated as CASSPSGGLSSSGANVLTF. The whole variable domain, remainder taken from reference TRBV11-2 and TRBJ2-6, is EAGVAQSPRYKIIEKRQSVAFWCNPISGHATLYWYQQILGQGPKLLIQFQNNGVVDDSQLPKDRFSAERLKGVDSTLKIQPAKLEDSAVYLCASSPSGGLSSSGANVLTFGAGSRLTVL.

The chain couples TRBV7-8 to TRBJ2-1; D is tentatively TRBD1 or TRBD2 (6 bases each). The CDR3 runs to 13 residues. V lost 7 bases and J 4 bases, leaving 11 bases between the germline ends. CDR1 is SGHVS and CDR2 is FQNEAQ in the germline V gene. DNA of the CDR3: TGTGCCAGCAAGGGGGGCGGTTACAATGAGCAGTTCTTC. This encodes CASKGGGYNEQFF.

The chain links TRBV29-1 to TRBJ1-1; TRBD1 aligns across 8 bases. V shed 7 bases and J 4 bases; nucleotides not matched to a gene: 8. CDR1 is SQVTM and CDR2 is ANQGSEA in the germline V gene. CDR3 length equals 13 residues. The CDR3 DNA reads TGCAGCGGCTCCGGACAGGGACCCACTGAAGCTTTCTTT. Protein sequence: CSGSGQGPTEAFF. Drawing the rest from reference TRBV29-1 and TRBJ1-1, the complete variable domain is SAVISQKPSRDICQRGTSLTIQCQVDSQVTMMFWYRQQPGQSLTLIATANQGSEATYESGFVIDKFPISRPNLTFSTLTVSNMSPEDSSIYLCSGSGQGPTEAFFGQGTRLTVV.

A word on this clone: The same CDR3 arises from other DNA sequences in this sample as well. The V and J genes are TRBV30 and TRBJ2-6; possibly TRBD1 or TRBD2 for D (5 bases each). The CDR3 is 15 residues long. V was pared by 5 bases and J by 2 bases, with 13 bases between. Germline V lookup: CDR1 GTSNPN, CDR2 SVGIG (reference sequence). CDR3 amino acids: CAWGPGTPGANVLTF. As DNA, the CDR3 is TGTGCCTGGGGGCCCGGGACCCCTGGGGCCAACGTCCTGACTTTC. The full variable domain, in which reference TRBV30 and TRBJ2-6 provide the parts outside the CDR3, is SQTIHQWPATLVQPVGSPLSLECTVEGTSNPNLYWYRQAAGRGLQLLFYSVGIGQISSEVPQNLSASRPQDRQFILSSKKLLLSDSGFYLCAWGPGTPGANVLTFGAGSRLTVL.

This clone has only a few counts. V gene TRBV28 combines with J gene TRBJ2-3; D remains ambiguous. V was trimmed by 5 bases and J by 0 bases, leaving 12 bases between them. Germline V CDR1 and CDR2: MDHEN, SYDVKM. The CDR3 is made up of 15 amino acids. The CDR3 coding sequence is TGTGCCAGCAGTCGCAGGCTACGTAGCACAGATACGCAGTATTTT. It specifies CASSRRLRSTDTQYF.

The chain couples TRBV30 to TRBJ2-2; D gene uncertain. V was trimmed by 4 bases and J by 0 bases, leaving 12 bases between them. Germline V gene lookup returns CDR1 GTSNPN and CDR2 SVGIG (reference sequence). This CDR3 is built from 15 residues. Here the CDR3 reads CAWKFLGSNTGELFF. CDR3 nucleotide sequence: TGTGCCTGGAAATTCCTCGGGTCGAACACCGGGGAGCTGTTTTTT. The complete variable domain, with remaining parts taken from reference TRBV30 and TRBJ2-2, reads SQTIHQWPATLVQPVGSPLSLECTVEGTSNPNLYWYRQAAGRGLQLLFYSVGIGQISSEVPQNLSASRPQDRQFILSSKKLLLSDSGFYLCAWKFLGSNTGELFFGEGSRLTVL.

The chain employs TRBV2 and TRBJ2-3; no reliable D call. Germline V gene lookup returns CDR1 SNHLY and CDR2 FYNNEI. V was cut by 6 bases and J by 1 base, with 8 bases left in between. This CDR3 spans 13 amino acids. The CDR3 protein is CASRRTGTDTQYF. The CDR3 coding sequence is TGTGCCAGCAGGAGGACCGGCACAGATACGCAGTATTTT.

This clone was counted only a few times. This sequence joins TRBV5-1 and TRBJ1-1; D might be TRBD1 (6 bases). The CDR3 is 15 residues long. CDR1 is SGHRS and CDR2 is YFSETQ in the germline V gene. The V and J ends lost 1 base and 1 base respectively, with 11 bases between them. Here the CDR3 reads CASSLTQGSNTEAFF. For the CDR3, the DNA is TGCGCCAGCAGCTTGACCCAGGGGTCGAACACTGAAGCTTTCTTT.

The table lists this clone with a few counts. The CDR3 DNA reads TGTGCCTGGAGAGAGGGGTATGGAAAACTGTTTTTT. Amino acids: CAWREGYGKLFF. V and J are TRBV30 and TRBJ1-4, with D perhaps matching TRBD1 (5 bases). CDR1 and CDR2 from the germline V gene are GTSNPN and SVGIG (reference sequence). Deletions cut 3 bases from V and 10 bases from J, with 12 bases between. This CDR3 is 12 amino acids long.